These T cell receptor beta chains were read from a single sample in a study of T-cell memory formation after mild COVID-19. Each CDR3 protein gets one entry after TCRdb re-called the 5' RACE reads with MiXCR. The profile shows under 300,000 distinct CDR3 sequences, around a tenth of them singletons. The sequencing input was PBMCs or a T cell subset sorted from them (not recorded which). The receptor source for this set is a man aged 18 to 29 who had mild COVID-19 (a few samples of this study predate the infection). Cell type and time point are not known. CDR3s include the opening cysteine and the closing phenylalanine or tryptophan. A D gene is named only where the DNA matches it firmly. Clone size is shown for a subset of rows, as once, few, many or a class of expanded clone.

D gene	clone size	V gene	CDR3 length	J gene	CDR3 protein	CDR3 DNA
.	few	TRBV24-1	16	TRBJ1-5	CAAHLLGPRGNQPQHF	TGTGCCGCCCACCTCCTCGGCCCTCGGGGCAATCAGCCCCAGCATTTT
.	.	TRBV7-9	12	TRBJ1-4	CASSPLDEKLFF	TGTGCCAGCAGCCCCCTCGATGAAAAACTGTTTTTT
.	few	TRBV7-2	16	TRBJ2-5	CASSRVGTAAGETQYF	TGTGCCAGCAGCAGAGTCGGGACGGCCGCAGGCGAGACCCAGTACTTC
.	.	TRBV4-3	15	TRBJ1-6	CASSPQAPFNSPLHF	TGCGCCAGCAGCCCCCAGGCTCCCTTTAATTCACCCCTCCACTTT
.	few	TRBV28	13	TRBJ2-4	CASSWSGAGIQYF	TGTGCCAGCAGCTGGTCGGGGGCAGGCATTCAGTACTTC
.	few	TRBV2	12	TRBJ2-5	CASSKYQETQYF	TGTGCCAGCTCAAAGTACCAAGAGACCCAGTACTTC
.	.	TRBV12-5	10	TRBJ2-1	CASGRSEQFF	TGTGCTAGTGGTCGATCTGAGCAGTTCTTC
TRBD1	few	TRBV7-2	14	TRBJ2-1	CASSQRQGPVEQFF	TGTGCCAGCAGCCAGAGACAGGGGCCGGTAGAGCAGTTCTTC
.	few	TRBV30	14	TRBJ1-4	CAWSVLGGREKLFF	TGTGCCTGGAGTGTACTGGGGGGACGCGAAAAACTGTTTTTT
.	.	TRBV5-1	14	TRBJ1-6	CASTLGDRSSPLHF	TGCGCCAGCACCCTTGGGGACCGGAGTTCACCCCTCCACTTT
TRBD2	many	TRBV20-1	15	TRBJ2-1	CSAATGTSNLGEQFF	TGCAGTGCTGCGACCGGGACTAGTAATCTCGGTGAGCAGTTCTTC
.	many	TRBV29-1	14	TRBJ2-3	CSVEGTVSTDTQYF	TGCAGCGTTGAAGGGACGGTGAGCACAGATACGCAGTATTTT
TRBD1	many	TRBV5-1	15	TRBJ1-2	CASSLQGTLDYGYTF	TGCGCCAGCAGCTTACAGGGGACCCTCGACTATGGCTACACCTTC
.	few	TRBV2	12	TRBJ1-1	CASNRENTEAFF	TGTGCCTCAAACAGGGAGAACACTGAAGCTTTCTTT
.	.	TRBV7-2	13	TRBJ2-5	CASRLAQVETQYF	TGTGCCAGCAGATTAGCCCAAGTGGAGACCCAGTACTTC
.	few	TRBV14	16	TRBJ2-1	CASSRTGQSSYNEQFF	TGTGCCAGCAGCCGAACCGGACAGAGCTCCTACAATGAGCAGTTCTTC
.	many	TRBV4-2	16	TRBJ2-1	CASSQDLAESYNEQFF	TGTGCCAGCAGCCAAGATCTTGCAGAGTCCTACAATGAGCAGTTCTTC
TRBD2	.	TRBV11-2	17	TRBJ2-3	CASSSPFSGGHTDTQYF	TGTGCCAGCAGCTCACCCTTTAGCGGGGGGCACACAGATACGCAGTATTTT
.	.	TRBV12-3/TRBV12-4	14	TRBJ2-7	CASSRDPPGYEQYF	TGTGCCAGCAGTCGGGACCCGCCCGGGTACGAGCAGTACTTC
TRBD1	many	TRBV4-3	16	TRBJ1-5	CASSQNGEGASQPQHF	TGCGCCAGCAGCCAAAATGGTGAGGGGGCGAGTCAGCCCCAGCATTTT
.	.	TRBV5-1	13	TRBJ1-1	CASSLNINTEAFF	TGCGCCAGCAGCTTGAACATCAACACTGAAGCTTTCTTT
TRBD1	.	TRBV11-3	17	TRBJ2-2	CASSLEQGVTNTGELFF	TGTGCCAGCAGCTTGGAACAGGGGGTTACGAACACCGGGGAGCTGTTTTTT
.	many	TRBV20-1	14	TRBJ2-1	CSAPRASPYNEQFF	TGCAGTGCTCCCCGGGCTAGCCCCTACAATGAGCAGTTCTTC
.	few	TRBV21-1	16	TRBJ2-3	CASSPPGTSTTDTQYF	TGTGCCAGCAGCCCCCCCGGGACTAGCACAACAGATACGCAGTATTTT
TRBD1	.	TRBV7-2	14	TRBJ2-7	CASSLDRGLDEQYF	TGTGCCAGCAGCTTAGACAGGGGGCTGGACGAGCAGTACTTC
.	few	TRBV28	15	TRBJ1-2	CASSYLPGGNYGYTF	TGTGCCAGCAGCTATCTACCGGGCGGCAACTATGGCTACACCTTC
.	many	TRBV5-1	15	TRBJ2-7	CASSLGGGRSYEQYF	TGCGCCAGCAGCTTGGGTGGGGGCCGCTCCTACGAGCAGTACTTC
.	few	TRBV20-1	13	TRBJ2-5	CSAMVPLRETQYF	TGCAGTGCTATGGTCCCCCTCCGGGAGACCCAGTACTTC
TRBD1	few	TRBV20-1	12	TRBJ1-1	CSAQRGPTEAFF	TGCAGTGCTCAGAGGGGGCCCACTGAAGCTTTCTTT